Listed below are T cell receptor beta chains from one sample, sequenced in a study of identifying expanded T cells in peripheral blood. Measured with immunoSEQ multiplex PCR; TCRdb has only the in-frame clones, and not every one. The sample has over 100,000 clones; roughly 88% are singletons. Sequencing used blood. The receptors stem from a person aged 18 to 75 in good health. CDR3s include the opening cysteine and the closing phenylalanine or tryptophan. D genes are given only for firm matches. Not all rows give a size; the values are once, few, many and, for expanded clones, a class.

abundance	d_gene	v_gene	j_gene	CDR3aa	CDR3nt
few	TRBD1	TRBV18	TRBJ1-5	CASSPGQGFNQPQHF	TGTGCCAGCTCACCCGGACAGGGCTTCAATCAGCCCCAGCATTTT
.	TRBD2	TRBV27	TRBJ2-1	CASTSGAGGLNSYNEQFF	TGTGCCAGCACTTCCGGGGCGGGGGGCCTTAACTCCTACAATGAGCAGTTCTTC
.	TRBD2	TRBV5-6	TRBJ2-5	CASSSNRDYARETQYF	TGTGCCAGCAGCTCAAACCGGGACTACGCTAGAGAGACCCAGTACTTC
.	.	TRBV5-1	TRBJ2-3	CASSSQNTDTQYF	TGCGCCAGCAGCTCTCAGAACACAGATACGCAGTATTTT
.	.	TRBV9	TRBJ2-3	CASSVVFGDTQYF	TGTGCCAGCAGCGTGGTCTTCGGGGATACGCAGTATTTT
.	.	TRBV18	TRBJ2-6	CASPRESGANVLTF	TGTGCCAGCCCCCGGGAGTCTGGGGCCAACGTCCTGACTTTC
.	TRBD1	TRBV4-3	TRBJ2-7	CASSQYRDRPYEQYF	TGCGCCAGCAGCCAATACCGGGACAGACCCTACGAGCAGTACTTC
.	.	TRBV5-5	TRBJ1-3	CASSFRTPNSGNTIYF	TGTGCCAGCAGCTTTAGGACACCAAACTCTGGAAACACCATATATTTT
once	.	TRBV11-2	TRBJ2-6	CASSLDGFGANVLTF	TGTGCCAGCAGCTTAGACGGCTTTGGGGCCAACGTCCTGACTTTC
once	.	TRBV5-1	TRBJ2-1	CASSLLDKKNEQFF	TGCGCCAGCAGCCTACTAGACAAAAAGAATGAGCAGTTCTTC
.	TRBD2	TRBV4-1	TRBJ2-1	CASSPSLGTSGGAQIKFF	TGCGCCAGCAGCCCAAGTCTGGGCACTAGCGGGGGGGCGCAAATTAAGTTCTTC
.	.	TRBV7-9	TRBJ2-7	CASSSRDPISYEQYF	TGTGCCAGCAGCTCACGGGACCCAATCTCCTACGAGCAGTACTTC
once	TRBD1	TRBV5-1	TRBJ1-3	CASSRDSTSSGNTIYF	TGCGCCAGCAGCAGGGACAGTACAAGCTCTGGAAACACCATATATTTT
.	TRBD2	TRBV5-6	TRBJ2-5	CASSPLAGGPGKETQYF	TGTGCCAGCAGCCCCCTTGCGGGAGGGCCGGGGAAAGAGACCCAGTACTTC
.	.	TRBV5-6	TRBJ2-5	CASSSKAGEVQYF	TGTGCCAGCAGCTCAAAGGCTGGGGAGGTCCAGTACTTC